This TCR beta chain is drawn from a study of technical replicates of blood from a handful of donors. CDR1 LGHNA and CDR2 YNFKEQ come from the germline V gene. The CDR3 extends over 15 amino acids. The J segment lost 2 bases and the V segment lost 4 bases, leaving 6 bases of the junction unmatched. Produced via immunoSEQ multiplex PCR; TCRdb's table is partial and in-frame only. Among approximately 13,000 clones listed, about four fifths were seen once. This chain connects TRBV4-2 to TRBJ1-2; TRBD1 matches at 8 bases. The sequencing input was PBMCs. The receptor was isolated from a human donor in good health. The CDR3 DNA follows: TGTGCCAGCAGCCTCGGACAGGGAGGCAACTATGGCTACACCTTC. Encoded protein: CASSLGQGGNYGYTF.